These 31 T cell receptor beta chains were all obtained from the same sample, sequenced in a study of identical twins. From the 5' RACE reads, TCRdb called clonotypes with MiXCR, one entry per CDR3 protein. The sample includes 400,000 to 550,000 distinct CDR3 sequences, approximately 24% seen only once; the top ten take just under 3%. The same sample was also used in a study of T cells expressing NK-cell markers.

The sample taken for sequencing was CD4+ T cells sorted from blood. The receptors derive from a woman between 18 and 29 years old in good health.

Only a few counts were recorded for this clonotype. This chain connects TRBV29-1 to TRBJ2-7; 10 bases are shared with TRBD1. CDR1 is SQVTM, CDR2 ANQGSEA, per germline. V lost 7 bases and J lost 6; bases outside the gene matches: 18. The CDR3 sequence is 16 residues long. CDR3 region: CSAGLRLGTGAGEQYF. CDR3 nucleotides: TGCAGCGCCGGCCTCCGCCTCGGGACAGGGGCGGGCGAGCAGTACTTC.

The gene calls are TRBV6-2 or TRBV6-3 and TRBJ2-5, with D uncertain. This CDR3 region has 12 residues. Trimming removed 6 bases from V and 7 bases from J, with 12 bases in between. Germline V lookup: CDR1 MNHEY, CDR2 SVGEGT. CDR3 loop: CASRTRVGTQYF. The CDR3 nucleotides are TGTGCCAGCAGAACTCGCGTGGGGACCCAGTACTTC.

The chain uses TRBV20-1 and TRBJ2-5; 12 positions agree with TRBD2. V dropped 3 bases and J dropped 7; count of bases not matched to a gene: 9. There are 15 residues in the CDR3. Germline values: CDR1 DFQATT, CDR2 SNEGSKA (reference sequence). The CDR3 region is CSARGLAGAARTQYF. As DNA, the CDR3 is TGCAGTGCTAGGGGACTAGCGGGTGCGGCTAGGACCCAGTACTTC.

This CDR3 is CASSQDAALGYEQYF. DNA for the CDR3: TGTGCCAGCAGCCAAGACGCAGCGTTGGGCTACGAGCAGTACTTC. The chain combines TRBV4-2 with TRBJ2-7; the D is unclear. There are 15 residues in the CDR3. Trimming left V 0 bases short and J 3 bases short, with 12 bases between. The germline gives CDR1 LGHNA, CDR2 YNFKEQ.

This rearrangement joins TRBV5-1 to TRBJ2-6; 11 nucleotides match TRBD2. Trimming at V came to 1 base and at J to 0 bases, leaving 3 bases not matched to a gene. This CDR3 spans 18 amino acids. Germline loops: CDR1 SGHRS, CDR2 YFSETQ. The CDR3 loop reads CASSLILAGASGANVLTF. CDR3 DNA sequence: TGCGCCAGCAGCTTGATACTAGCGGGAGCCTCTGGGGCCAACGTCCTGACTTTC.

The rearrangement joins TRBV6-2 or TRBV6-3 to TRBJ1-5; D is perhaps TRBD1 (5 bases). V was pared by 7 bases and J by 3 bases, with 13 bases between. The CDR3 has 14 amino acids. Per the germline V gene, CDR1 is MNHEY and CDR2 is SVGEGT. The CDR3 spells CASTSRDDNQPQHF. The CDR3 DNA reads as TGTGCCAGCACAAGCCGGGACGACAATCAGCCCCAGCATTTT.

A few counts support this clonotype. The chain has TRBV7-8 and TRBJ2-3; TRBD1 agrees at 11 bases. The CDR3 is made up of 15 amino acids. V lost 6 bases and J lost 3; bases outside the gene matches: 5. Germline CDR1 reads SGHVS; CDR2 reads FQNEAQ. The CDR3 DNA is TGTGCCAGCAGACTGGACAGGGGGCAAACAGATACGCAGTATTTT. This encodes CASRLDRGQTDTQYF.

Only one count was recorded for this clonotype. The CDR3 nucleotides read TGTGCCAGCAGTTATGGACAGGGGGATTACAATGAGCAGTTCTTC. Translation gives CASSYGQGDYNEQFF. This sequence joins TRBV12-3 or TRBV12-4 and TRBJ2-1, with TRBD1 matching over 10 bases. Trimming at V came to 4 bases and at J to 4 bases, leaving 4 bases not matched to a gene. This CDR3 region has 15 residues.

There are a few counts of this clonotype. V is TRBV5-1 and J is TRBJ1-5, with 7 positions matching TRBD1. The CDR3 is 15 residues long. CDR1 SGHRS and CDR2 YFSETQ come from the germline V gene. V lost 0 bases to trimming and J lost 4 bases; unmatched junction nucleotides: 4. DNA for the CDR3: TGCGCCAGCAGCTTGGCGGGACAGAATAATCAGCCCCAGCATTTT. Its translation: CASSLAGQNNQPQHF. The complete variable domain, with remaining parts taken from reference TRBV5-1 and TRBJ1-5, reads KAGVTQTPRYLIKTRGQQVTLSCSPISGHRSVSWYQQTPGQGLQFLFEYFSETQRNKGNFPGRFSGRQFSNSRSEMNVSTLELGDSALYLCASSLAGQNNQPQHFGDGTRLSIL.

This clonotype came up a few times. This rearrangement joins TRBV7-2 to TRBJ2-7; TRBD2 agrees at 7 bases. V was clipped by 5 bases and J by 0 bases; unmatched bases: 7. This CDR3 is 15 amino acids long. CDR1 and CDR2 from the germline V gene are SGHTA and FQGNSA. CDR3 nucleotides: TGTGCCAGCAGCATCAGCGGGGTCAGCTCCTACGAGCAGTACTTC. The encoded protein is CASSISGVSSYEQYF.

The genes are TRBV27 and TRBJ2-2, with D tentatively TRBD1 (6 bases). Germline lookup yields CDR1 MNHEY and CDR2 SMNVEV (reference sequence). The CDR3 runs 14 residues. Deletions cut 7 bases from V and 7 bases from J, with 16 bases between. This chain's CDR3 is CASIHREGGGELFF. CDR3 DNA: TGTGCCAGCATTCACAGAGAAGGGGGCGGGGAGCTGTTTTTT.

The J gene is TRBJ2-1, the V gene TRBV20-1; no reliable D call. Germline assignment: CDR1 DFQATT and CDR2 SNEGSKA (reference sequence). This CDR3 comprises 13 residues. The V gene lost 7 bases and the J gene lost 3 bases, with 13 bases spanning the gap. For the CDR3, the DNA is TGCAGTGTTGAGACTGAGTACTACAATGAGCAGTTCTTC. Protein: CSVETEYYNEQFF.

The V and J genes are TRBV20-1 and TRBJ2-1; 7 nucleotides line up with TRBD2. The CDR3 consists of 13 residues. Trimming at V came to 6 bases and at J to 1 base, leaving 3 bases not matched to a gene. CDR1 is DFQATT and CDR2 is SNEGSKA in the germline V gene (reference sequence). DNA of the CDR3: TGCAGTGCCGGCGGGGGATCCTACAATGAGCAGTTCTTC. Translation gives CSAGGGSYNEQFF.

This rearrangement joins TRBV20-1 to TRBJ2-1; possible D gene TRBD2, 5 bases. V was clipped by 2 bases and J by 5 bases, with 13 bases between them. The CDR3 spans 14 residues. CDR1 DFQATT and CDR2 SNEGSKA come from the germline V gene (reference sequence). DNA for the CDR3: TGCAGTGCTAGACGGGGTTGGTCCAACAATGAGCAGTTCTTC. Amino acid sequence: CSARRGWSNNEQFF.

The DNA of the CDR3 is TGTGCCAGCAGTTTAACGGAGTATGGCTACACCTTC. Translated, it gives CASSLTEYGYTF. The V gene is TRBV12-3 or TRBV12-4, the J gene TRBJ1-2; the D is unclear. The ends were cut back, 2 bases at V and 5 bases at J, with 6 bases in the middle. The CDR3 consists of 12 residues.

This clonotype was recorded at least ten times. The rearrangement uses TRBV12-3 or TRBV12-4 and TRBJ2-7; 10 positions agree with TRBD1. Trimming cost V 3 bases and J 5 bases; bases outside gene matches: 7. The CDR3 has 15 amino acids. The CDR3 region is CASSFSRTGGNEQYF. As DNA, the CDR3 is TGTGCCAGCAGTTTTTCTCGGACAGGGGGAAACGAGCAGTACTTC.

The chain employs TRBV15 and TRBJ1-2; possible D gene TRBD1, 5 bases. This CDR3 region has 13 residues. V was clipped by 8 bases and J by 5 bases, with 15 bases between them. Germline CDR1 reads LNHNV; CDR2 reads YYDKDF (reference sequence). CDR3 protein: CATAPGQSYGYTF. The CDR3 DNA is TGTGCCACCGCGCCAGGGCAGAGTTATGGCTACACCTTC.

The chain couples TRBV9 to TRBJ2-1; TRBD2 matches 9 bases. Germline-derived CDR1 and CDR2 are SGDLS and YYNGEE. V shed 4 bases and J 16 bases; nucleotides not matched to a gene: 15. This CDR3 spans 14 amino acids. The CDR3 DNA is TGTGCCAGCAGCCCCTCCGGGACTAGCTTCTTGCATTTCTTC. Protein product: CASSPSGTSFLHFF. Based on the CDR3 plus reference TRBV9 and TRBJ2-1, the full variable domain is DSGVTQTPKHLITATGQRVTLRCSPRSGDLSVYWYQQSLDQGLQFLIQYYNGEERAKGNILERFSAQQFPDLHSELNLSSLELGDSALYFCASSPSGTSFLHFFGPGTRLTVL.

The chain recombines TRBV5-1 with TRBJ2-7; unclear D gene. The germline CDR1 and CDR2 sequences are SGHRS and YFSETQ. This CDR3 contains 14 residues. V was shortened by 0 bases and J by 6 bases, with 13 bases between the two germline ends. The CDR3 DNA sequence: TGCGCCAGCAGCTTGGGACGGGCTGGCGGCGAGCAGTACTTC. This sequence encodes CASSLGRAGGEQYF. The full variable domain, with the rest looked up from reference TRBV5-1 and TRBJ2-7, is KAGVTQTPRYLIKTRGQQVTLSCSPISGHRSVSWYQQTPGQGLQFLFEYFSETQRNKGNFPGRFSGRQFSNSRSEMNVSTLELGDSALYLCASSLGRAGGEQYFGPGTRLTVT.

This clonotype was counted only a few times. The CDR3 spells CASSSVTSQQYF. CDR3 sequence (DNA): TGTGCCAGCAGCTCCGTTACTAGTCAGCAGTACTTC. The chain employs TRBV3-1 and TRBJ2-7; perhaps TRBD2 as D (5 bases). Per germline, CDR1 LGHDT and CDR2 YNNKEL (reference sequence). The CDR3 extends over 12 amino acids. V lost 5 bases and J lost 8, with 13 bases in between.

This clonotype occurred a few times. The rearrangement uses TRBV7-6 and TRBJ2-3; D not resolved. The V gene's germline CDR1 is SGHVS and CDR2 FNYEAQ. Trimming cost V 3 bases and J 0 bases, with 7 bases left between them. The CDR3 sequence is 14 residues long. CDR3 DNA sequence: TGTGCCAGCAGCTTCGACCTGAGCACAGATACGCAGTATTTT. Translation gives CASSFDLSTDTQYF.

In this sample, this clonotype turned up a few times. The genes are TRBV12-3 or TRBV12-4 and TRBJ2-2; the match to TRBD2 covers 7 bases. The CDR3 spans 16 residues. With V trimmed by 3 bases and J by 1 base, 5 bases remained unmatched. Here the CDR3 DNA reads TGTGCCAGCAGTTTGGGAGGGGCGGGGAACACCGGGGAGCTGTTTTTT. This gives the protein CASSLGGAGNTGELFF.

This clonotype showed up just a few times. The chain combines TRBV20-1 with TRBJ2-7; 9 positions match TRBD2. The V gene's germline CDR1 is DFQATT and CDR2 SNEGSKA (reference sequence). This CDR3 comprises 16 residues. J was trimmed by 0 bases and V by 3 bases; bases with no gene match: 9. CDR3 amino acids: CSASPSGESPSYEQYF. The CDR3 bases are TGCAGTGCTAGCCCTAGCGGGGAATCCCCCTCCTACGAGCAGTACTTC.

This clonotype has a count of ten or more. V and J are TRBV5-5 and TRBJ2-5; D is unresolved. CDR1 and CDR2 from the germline V gene are SGHKS and YYEKEE (reference sequence). Trimming cost V 0 bases and J 5 bases, with 5 bases left between them. This CDR3 contains 12 residues. CDR3 sequence: CASSLDRETQYF. CDR3 DNA: TGTGCCAGCAGCTTGGACCGGGAGACCCAGTACTTC.

The rearrangement joins TRBV20-1 to TRBJ1-1; the D gene is possibly TRBD1 (5 bases). Germline-derived CDR1 and CDR2 are DFQATT and SNEGSKA (reference sequence). V lost 3 bases, J lost 7 bases, and 15 bases lay in between. This CDR3 region has 13 residues. CDR3 loop: CSARRFRADEAFF. The CDR3 DNA reads TGCAGTGCTAGGAGGTTCAGGGCAGATGAAGCTTTCTTT.

The V call is TRBV5-6, the J call TRBJ1-1, with D possibly matching TRBD1 (5 bases). Germline V gene lookup returns CDR1 SGHDT and CDR2 YYEEEE. This CDR3 has 15 residues. V was shortened by 0 bases and J by 1 base, with 10 bases between the two germline ends. The CDR3 sequence is CASSLVQVRNTEAFF. The CDR3 nucleotides read TGTGCCAGCAGCTTGGTACAGGTGAGGAACACTGAAGCTTTCTTT.

This clonotype occurred a few times. V and J are TRBV12-3 or TRBV12-4 and TRBJ1-2; 7 nucleotides agree with TRBD1. J was trimmed by 5 bases and V by 5 bases; bases with no gene match: 5. The CDR3 loop spans 13 amino acids. The CDR3 reads CASSRTGEYGYTF. In DNA, the CDR3 is TGTGCCAGCAGTCGTACAGGGGAATATGGCTACACCTTC.

This clonotype was seen more than once but under ten times. The chain combines TRBV20-1 with TRBJ2-3; D unresolved. The V and J ends lost 3 bases and 5 bases respectively, with 12 bases between them. CDR3 size: 13 residues. Germline lookup yields CDR1 DFQATT and CDR2 SNEGSKA (reference sequence). CDR3 protein: CSARVLSQDTQYF. The DNA of the CDR3 is TGCAGTGCTAGGGTTCTAAGTCAAGATACGCAGTATTTT.

This clonotype occurred a few times. The rearrangement links TRBV12-3 or TRBV12-4 to TRBJ1-5; maybe TRBD1 (6 bases). The CDR3 sequence is 16 residues long. Trimming took 5 bases from V and 0 from J, leaving 14 bases between them. This CDR3 reads CASSRTTGYSNQPQHF. The CDR3 coding sequence is TGTGCCAGCAGTAGGACTACAGGGTATAGCAATCAGCCCCAGCATTTT.

V usage is TRBV4-3 and J usage is TRBJ1-2, with D perhaps TRBD1 (5 bases). The CDR3 is made up of 13 amino acids. Germline values: CDR1 LGHNA, CDR2 YSLEER. The germline V and J ends were trimmed by 0 bases and 7 bases, with 9 bases remaining between them. CDR3 coding DNA: TGCGCCAGCAGCCAAGATTGGGGCATTGGCTACACCTTC. This gives the protein CASSQDWGIGYTF.

V and J are TRBV20-1 and TRBJ1-1; 8 bases are a match to TRBD1. The J segment lost 1 base and the V segment lost 4 bases, leaving 2 bases of the junction unmatched. Germline V gene sequence: CDR1 DFQATT, CDR2 SNEGSKA (reference sequence). The CDR3 is 13 amino acids. CDR3 protein: CSAMTGANTEAFF. The CDR3 DNA follows: TGCAGTGCTATGACAGGGGCGAACACTGAAGCTTTCTTT.